This entry describes one TCR beta chain. This sample was included in a study of T cell responses to AZD1222 COVID-19 vaccine. Sequenced by immunoSEQ multiplex PCR; TCRdb stores in-frame clones only, minus some. The data contain fewer than 200,000 clones, roughly 85% of them singletons. Germline CDR1 and CDR2: SGHNT and YYREEE (reference sequence). The CDR3 runs to 15 residues. Trimming removed 4 bases from V and 7 bases from J; junction bases left unmatched: 10. The sequencing used peripheral blood, collected 28 days after the second AZD1222 dose. V and J are TRBV5-4 and TRBJ2-2; 7 nucleotides match TRBD2. This TCR was recovered from an adult who received the AZD1222 COVID-19 vaccine. The CDR3 DNA reads TGTGCCAGCAGCGGCGTCGCGGGGGATGGCGGGGAGCTGTTTTTT. Amino acids: CASSGVAGDGGELFF.